This T cell receptor beta chain was captured in a study of T cell responses to AZD1222 COVID-19 vaccine. Points from the study as a whole: As reported, nearly half of all spike-specific TCRs target variant regions that are unmutated. In a largely white British group with more females than males, clonal diversity was possibly underestimated. Sampled repertoires all dated from after the peak T cell response.

Whether given at about 4 or about 12 weeks, second doses were pooled. Points on this clone: The target antigen is unknown.

V gave up 5 bases and J gave up 1 base, with 9 bases separating them. The CDR3 has 13 amino acids. Germline assignment: CDR1 GTSNPN and CDR2 SVGIG (reference sequence). TCRdb's copy holds only in-frame clones and misses some; the assay was immunoSEQ multiplex PCR. Altogether tens of thousands of clones are present, approximately 83% being singletons, with the ten largest covering 15% to 20%. The sequence derives from an adult who received the AZD1222 COVID-19 vaccine. The chain links TRBV30 to TRBJ1-5; D might be TRBD1 (5 bases). Specimen: peripheral blood, collected 28 days after the second AZD1222 dose. CDR3 sequence (DNA): TGTGCCTGGGGAGCAGGGAGCAATCAGCCCCAGCATTTT. Translation: CAWGAGSNQPQHF.